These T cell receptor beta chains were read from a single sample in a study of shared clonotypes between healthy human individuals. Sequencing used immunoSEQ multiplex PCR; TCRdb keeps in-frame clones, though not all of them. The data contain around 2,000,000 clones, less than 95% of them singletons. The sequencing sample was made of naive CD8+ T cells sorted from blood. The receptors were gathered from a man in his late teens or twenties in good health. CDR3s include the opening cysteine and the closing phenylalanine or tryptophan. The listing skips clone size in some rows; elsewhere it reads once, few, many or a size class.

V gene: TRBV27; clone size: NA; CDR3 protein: CASSSTGGPSYNEQFF
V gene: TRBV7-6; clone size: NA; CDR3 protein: CASSRLAGDREQYF
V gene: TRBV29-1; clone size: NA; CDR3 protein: CSVLGPSSGYEQYF
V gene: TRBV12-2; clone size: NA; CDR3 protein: CASRLGQPKNIQYF
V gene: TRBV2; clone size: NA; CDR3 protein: CASSEEGLTTDTQYF
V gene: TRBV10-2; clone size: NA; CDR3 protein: CASVPRQNTGELFF
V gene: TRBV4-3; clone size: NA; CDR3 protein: CASSQGGTGVYNEQFF
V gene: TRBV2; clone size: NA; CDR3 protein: CASRAEPIEQYF
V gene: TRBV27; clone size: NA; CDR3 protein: CASSQTGGNQPQHF
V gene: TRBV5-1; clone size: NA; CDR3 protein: CASRYEGRLDTQYF
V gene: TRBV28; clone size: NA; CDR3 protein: CASSTADGMPDTQYF
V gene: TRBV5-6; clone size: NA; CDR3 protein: CASSMGLAEAYEQYF
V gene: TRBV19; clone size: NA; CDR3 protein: CATQGSDTYEQYF
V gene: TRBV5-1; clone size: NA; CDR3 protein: CASSYGRGGRNEQFF
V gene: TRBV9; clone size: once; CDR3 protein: CASSVMPWTESSGANVLTF
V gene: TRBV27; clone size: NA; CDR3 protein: CASSLTAGMYEQYF
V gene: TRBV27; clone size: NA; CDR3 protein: CASSLSAGLNEQYF
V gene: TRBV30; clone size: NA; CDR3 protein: CAWSPRNTEAFF
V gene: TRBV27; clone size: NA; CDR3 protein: CASTPGGPGLYYNSPLHF
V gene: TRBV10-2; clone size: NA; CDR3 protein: CASRDGTGLEAFF
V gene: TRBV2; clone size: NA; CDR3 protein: CASRVPGAGNEQFF
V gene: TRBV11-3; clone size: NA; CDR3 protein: CASSLDGLGFDGTGELFF
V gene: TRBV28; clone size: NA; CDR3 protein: CASSLDYYEQYF
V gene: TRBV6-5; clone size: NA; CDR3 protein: CASSPALVGNGELFF
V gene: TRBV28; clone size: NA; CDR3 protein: CASSSRTGVYNEQFF
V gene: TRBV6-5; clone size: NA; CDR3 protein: CASSYLGGGNIQYF
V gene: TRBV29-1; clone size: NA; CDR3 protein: CSVAGGSGYTF
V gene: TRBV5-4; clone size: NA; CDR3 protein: CASSQGNEQFF
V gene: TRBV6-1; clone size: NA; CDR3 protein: CASSDRDILDEKLFF
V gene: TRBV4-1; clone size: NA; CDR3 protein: CASSQGTVEDSPLHF
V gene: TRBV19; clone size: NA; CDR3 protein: CASSPSGTQEQYF
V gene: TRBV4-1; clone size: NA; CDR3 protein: CASSQTPYMNTEAFF
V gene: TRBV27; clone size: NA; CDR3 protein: CASSWNRVAGELFF
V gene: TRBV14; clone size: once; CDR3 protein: CASSQAPSSYNSPLHF
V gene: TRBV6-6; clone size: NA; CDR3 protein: CASSNTGTSGQETQYF
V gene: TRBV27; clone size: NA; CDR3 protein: CASSLTGSYNEQFF
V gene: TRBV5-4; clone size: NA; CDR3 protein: CASSTSGGGYGYTF
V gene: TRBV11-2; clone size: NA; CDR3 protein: CASTLPGLAGAEQYF
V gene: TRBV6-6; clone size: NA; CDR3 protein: CASSSQPTVKLFF
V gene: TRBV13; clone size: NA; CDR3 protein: CASSMLGGRDTEAFF
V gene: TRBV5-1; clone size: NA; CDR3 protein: CASSLASARGQGYGYTF
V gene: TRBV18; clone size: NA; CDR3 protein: CASSPPVNSYEQYF
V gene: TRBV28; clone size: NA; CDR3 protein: CASSSSGAEQYF
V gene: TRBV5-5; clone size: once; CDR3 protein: CASILSPYEQYF
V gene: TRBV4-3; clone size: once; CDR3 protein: CASSWAGAGDGELFF
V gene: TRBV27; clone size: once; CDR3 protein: CASSLSPSGVYEQYF
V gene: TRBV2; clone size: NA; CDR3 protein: CASTSMGGYEQYF